These 7 T cell receptor beta chains share one sample of origin, sequenced in a study of early T cells in non-severe SARS-CoV-2 infection. MiXCR, run by TCRdb on the 5' RACE reads, gives a single entry per CDR3 protein. Of some 37,000 distinct CDR3 sequences in the sample, more than 8% were seen once. The specimen was whole blood. Receptors were obtained from an adult who was a healthcare worker with PCR-confirmed SARS-CoV-2 infection or an uninfected control (not recorded which).

This clonotype was detected a few times. The rearrangement uses TRBV6-6 and TRBJ2-7; D is uncertain. Germline CDR1 MNHNY, CDR2 SVGAGI (reference sequence). The CDR3 has 13 residues. V was cut by 8 bases and J by 5 bases, with 16 bases left in between. The DNA for the CDR3 is TGTGCCAGCGGTTCGTCCGCCAGAGACGAGCAGTACTTC. Translating gives CASGSSARDEQYF.

This clonotype was seen repeatedly, ten times or more. The chain employs TRBV12-3 or TRBV12-4 and TRBJ2-5; D possibly corresponds to TRBD2 (7 bases). The V and J ends lost 8 bases and 5 bases respectively, with 18 bases between them. The CDR3 runs to 14 residues. The CDR3 DNA follows: TGTGCCAGCCGGGGGGCTCGTCAGTGGGAGACCCAGTACTTC. Translating gives CASRGARQWETQYF.

The gene calls are TRBV5-1 and TRBJ2-7; 9 bases are shared with TRBD1. From germline, CDR1 is SGHRS and CDR2 YFSETQ. The CDR3 extends over 15 amino acids. J lost 0 bases, V lost 4 bases, and 5 bases had no gene match. The CDR3 here is CASSGGTGPSYEQYF. CDR3 DNA sequence: TGCGCCAGCAGCGGGGGGACAGGGCCCTCCTACGAGCAGTACTTC.

This clonotype was counted ten times or more. The genes are TRBV4-1 and TRBJ1-4; D not resolved. The CDR3 covers 11 residues. CDR1 and CDR2 from the germline V gene are MGHRA and YSYEKL. Trimming left V 1 base short and J 8 bases short, with 2 bases between. The CDR3 DNA sequence: TGCGCCAGCAGCCAAGGAGAAAAACTGTTTTTT. Its translation is CASSQGEKLFF.

The chain recombines TRBV12-3 or TRBV12-4 with TRBJ2-3; 8 bases align to TRBD2. CDR3 length: 14 amino acids. V shed 6 bases and J 5 bases; nucleotides not matched to a gene: 7. CDR3: CASSLGLVRDTQYF. The DNA of the CDR3 is TGTGCCAGCAGCCTGGGACTAGTCAGAGATACGCAGTATTTT.

This clonotype was observed a few times. The chain couples TRBV5-1 to TRBJ1-5, with TRBD1 identical over 8 bases. Per the germline V gene, CDR1 is SGHRS and CDR2 is YFSETQ. After removal of 1 base from V and 3 bases from J, the junction contained 3 bases not matched to a gene. This CDR3 spans 15 amino acids. CDR3 in amino acids: CASSLTGGVNQPQHF. The CDR3 nucleotides are TGCGCCAGCAGCTTGACAGGGGGAGTCAATCAGCCCCAGCATTTT.

The chain carries TRBV2 and TRBJ1-4; D is ambiguous. The CDR3 extends over 14 amino acids. Germline assignment: CDR1 SNHLY and CDR2 FYNNEI. The V and J ends lost 3 bases and 8 bases respectively, with 13 bases between them. The DNA of the CDR3 is TGTGCCAGCAGTGATCGAGTGGCTTCGGAAAAACTGTTTTTT. Protein: CASSDRVASEKLFF. Drawing the rest from reference TRBV2 and TRBJ1-4, the complete variable domain is EPEVTQTPSHQVTQMGQEVILRCVPISNHLYFYWYRQILGQKVEFLVSFYNNEISEKSEIFDDQFSVERPDGSNFTLKIRSTKLEDSAMYFCASSDRVASEKLFFGSGTQLSVL.